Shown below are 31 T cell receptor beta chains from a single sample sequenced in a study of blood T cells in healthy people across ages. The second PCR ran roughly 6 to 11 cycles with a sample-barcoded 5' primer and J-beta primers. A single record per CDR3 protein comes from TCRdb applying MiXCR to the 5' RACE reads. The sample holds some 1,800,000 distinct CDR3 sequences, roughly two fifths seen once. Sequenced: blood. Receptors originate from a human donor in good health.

CDR3 in amino acids: CASRPSGGLETQYF. As DNA, the CDR3 is TGTGCCAGCAGACCTAGCGGGGGGTTGGAAACGCAGTATTTT. The rearrangement joins TRBV28 to TRBJ2-3; TRBD2 agrees at 11 bases. The junction had 8 bases not matched to a gene; V was cut back by 6 bases and J by 9 bases. The CDR3 sequence is 14 residues long. Germline CDR1 and CDR2: MDHEN and SYDVKM.

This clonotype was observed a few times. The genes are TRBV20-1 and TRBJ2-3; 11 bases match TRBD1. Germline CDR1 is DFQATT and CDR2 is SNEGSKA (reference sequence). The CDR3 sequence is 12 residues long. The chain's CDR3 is CSHWTGGLGLYF. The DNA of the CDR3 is TGCAGCCACTGGACAGGGGGCTTAGGATTGTATTTT.

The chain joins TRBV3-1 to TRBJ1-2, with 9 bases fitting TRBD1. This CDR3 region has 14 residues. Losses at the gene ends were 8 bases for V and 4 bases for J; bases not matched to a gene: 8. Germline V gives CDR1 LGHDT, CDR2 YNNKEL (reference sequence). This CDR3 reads CASRGQGGFYGYTF. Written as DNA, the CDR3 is TGTGCCAGCCGGGGACAGGGCGGATTCTATGGCTACACCTTC.

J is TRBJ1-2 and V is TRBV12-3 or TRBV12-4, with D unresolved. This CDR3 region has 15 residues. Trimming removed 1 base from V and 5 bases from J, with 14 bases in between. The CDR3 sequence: CASSLEVPDHYGYTF. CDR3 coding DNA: TGTGCCAGCAGTTTAGAGGTGCCAGACCATTATGGCTACACCTTC.

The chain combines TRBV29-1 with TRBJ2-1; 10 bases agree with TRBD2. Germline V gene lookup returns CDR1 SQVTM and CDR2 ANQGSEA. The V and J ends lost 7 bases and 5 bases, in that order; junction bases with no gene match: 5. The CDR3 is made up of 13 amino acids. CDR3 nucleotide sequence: TGCAGCGCCGGACTAGCGGAAAACAATGAGCAGTTCTTC. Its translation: CSAGLAENNEQFF.

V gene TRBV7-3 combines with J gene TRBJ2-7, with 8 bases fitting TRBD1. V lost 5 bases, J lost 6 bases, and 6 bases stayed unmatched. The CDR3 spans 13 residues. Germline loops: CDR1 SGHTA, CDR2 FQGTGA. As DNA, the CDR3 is TGTGCCAGCAGCCGTGGACAGGGACTCGAGCAGTACTTC. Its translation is CASSRGQGLEQYF.

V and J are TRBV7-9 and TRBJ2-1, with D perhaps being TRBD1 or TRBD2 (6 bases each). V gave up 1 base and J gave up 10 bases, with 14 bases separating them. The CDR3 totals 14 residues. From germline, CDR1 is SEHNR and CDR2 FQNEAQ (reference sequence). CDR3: CASSLGEWGAEQFF. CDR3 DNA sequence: TGTGCCAGCAGCTTAGGGGAGTGGGGGGCCGAGCAGTTCTTC.

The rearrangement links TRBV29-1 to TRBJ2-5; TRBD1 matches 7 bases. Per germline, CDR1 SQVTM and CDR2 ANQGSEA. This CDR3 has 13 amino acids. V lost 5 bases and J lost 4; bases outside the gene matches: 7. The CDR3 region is CSVRTGVIETQYF. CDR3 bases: TGCAGCGTTCGGACAGGCGTAATAGAGACCCAGTACTTC.

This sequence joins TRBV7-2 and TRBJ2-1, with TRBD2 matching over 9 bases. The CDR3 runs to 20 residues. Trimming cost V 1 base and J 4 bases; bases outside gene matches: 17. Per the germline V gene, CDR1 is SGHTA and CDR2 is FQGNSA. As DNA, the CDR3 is TGTGCCAGCAGCTTAGGATTCAGCGGGGGGCCATTTTATCATTACAATGAGCAGTTCTTC. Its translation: CASSLGFSGGPFYHYNEQFF.

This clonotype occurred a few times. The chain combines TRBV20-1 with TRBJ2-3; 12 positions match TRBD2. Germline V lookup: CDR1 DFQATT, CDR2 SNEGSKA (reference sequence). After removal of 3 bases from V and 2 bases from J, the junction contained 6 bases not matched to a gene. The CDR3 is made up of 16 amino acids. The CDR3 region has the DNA TGCAGTGCTAGCCTAGCGGGGGGGCGGGTCACAGATACGCAGTATTTT. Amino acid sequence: CSASLAGGRVTDTQYF.

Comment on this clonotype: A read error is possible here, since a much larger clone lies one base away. The CDR3 reads CASSRQHSTDMQYF. The DNA of the CDR3 is TGTGCCAGCAGCCGACAGCACAGCACAGATATGCAGTATTTT. The chain is built from TRBV7-3 and TRBJ2-3, with D tentatively TRBD1 (5 bases). The CDR3 has 14 residues. Germline V gene data show CDR1 as SGHTA and CDR2 as FQGTGA.

The CDR3 spells CASSPGQGAIETQYF. In nucleotides, the CDR3 is TGTGCCAGCAGTCCGGGACAGGGGGCCATAGAGACCCAGTACTTC. This chain joins TRBV12-3 or TRBV12-4 and TRBJ2-5; 12 bases agree with TRBD1. The CDR3 loop spans 15 amino acids. J was trimmed by 4 bases and V by 5 bases; bases with no gene match: 5.

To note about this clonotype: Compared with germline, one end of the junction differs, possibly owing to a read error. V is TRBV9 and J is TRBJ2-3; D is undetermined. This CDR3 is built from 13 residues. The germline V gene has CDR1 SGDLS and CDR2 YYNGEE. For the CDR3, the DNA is TGTGCCGGCAGCGTAGTATTCGCAGATACGCAGTATTTT. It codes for CAGSVVFADTQYF.

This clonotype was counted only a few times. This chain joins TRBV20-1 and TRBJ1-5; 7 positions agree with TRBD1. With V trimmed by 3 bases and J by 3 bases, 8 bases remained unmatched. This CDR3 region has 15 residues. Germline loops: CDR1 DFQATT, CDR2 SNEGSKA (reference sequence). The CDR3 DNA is TGCAGTGCTAGTGGCCAGGGGGGCCACAATCAGCCCCAGCATTTT. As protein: CSASGQGGHNQPQHF.

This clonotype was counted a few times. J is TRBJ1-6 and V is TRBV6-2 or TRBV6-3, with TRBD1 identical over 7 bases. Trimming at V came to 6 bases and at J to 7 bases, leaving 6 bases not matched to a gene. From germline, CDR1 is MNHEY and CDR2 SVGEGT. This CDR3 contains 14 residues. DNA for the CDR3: TGTGCCAGCAGCCCTGGGACAGTAAATTCACCCCTCCACTTT. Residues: CASSPGTVNSPLHF.

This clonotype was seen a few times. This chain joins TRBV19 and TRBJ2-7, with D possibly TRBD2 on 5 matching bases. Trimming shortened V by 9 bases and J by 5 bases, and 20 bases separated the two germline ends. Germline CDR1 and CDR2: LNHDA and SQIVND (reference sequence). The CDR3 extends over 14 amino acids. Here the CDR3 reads CASKLLSAGHEQYF. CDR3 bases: TGTGCCAGCAAGCTCCTCTCGGCGGGCCACGAGCAGTACTTC.

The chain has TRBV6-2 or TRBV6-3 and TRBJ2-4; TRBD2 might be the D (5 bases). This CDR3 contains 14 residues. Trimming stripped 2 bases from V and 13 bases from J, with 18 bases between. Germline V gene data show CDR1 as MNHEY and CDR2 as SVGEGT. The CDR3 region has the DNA TGTGCCAGCAGTTACCTGCTGGGAGCCGGAGAGCAGTACTTC. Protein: CASSYLLGAGEQYF.

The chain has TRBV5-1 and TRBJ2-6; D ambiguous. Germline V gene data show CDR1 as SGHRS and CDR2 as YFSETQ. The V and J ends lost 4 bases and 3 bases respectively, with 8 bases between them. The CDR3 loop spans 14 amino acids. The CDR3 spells CASSRPHGANVLTF. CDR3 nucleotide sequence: TGCGCCAGCAGCCGACCGCATGGGGCCAACGTCCTGACTTTC.

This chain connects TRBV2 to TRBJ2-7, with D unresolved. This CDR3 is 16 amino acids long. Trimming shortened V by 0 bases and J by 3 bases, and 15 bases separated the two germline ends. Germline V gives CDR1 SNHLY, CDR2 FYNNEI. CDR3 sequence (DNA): TGTGCCAGCAGTGAAGCAGAACAAGGCTTGGTCTACGAGCAGTACTTC. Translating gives CASSEAEQGLVYEQYF.

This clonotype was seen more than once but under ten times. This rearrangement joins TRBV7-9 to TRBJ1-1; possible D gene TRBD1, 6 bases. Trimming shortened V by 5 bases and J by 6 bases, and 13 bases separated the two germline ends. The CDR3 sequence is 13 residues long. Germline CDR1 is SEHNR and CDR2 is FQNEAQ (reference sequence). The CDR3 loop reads CASSPGQLSEAFF. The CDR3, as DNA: TGTGCCAGCAGCCCAGGACAGCTTTCTGAAGCTTTCTTT. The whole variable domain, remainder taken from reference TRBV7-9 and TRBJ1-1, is DTGVSQNPRHKITKRGQNVTFRCDPISEHNRLYWYRQTLGQGPEFLTYFQNEAQLEKSRLLSDRFSAERPKGSFSTLEIQRTEQGDSAMYLCASSPGQLSEAFFGQGTRLTVV.

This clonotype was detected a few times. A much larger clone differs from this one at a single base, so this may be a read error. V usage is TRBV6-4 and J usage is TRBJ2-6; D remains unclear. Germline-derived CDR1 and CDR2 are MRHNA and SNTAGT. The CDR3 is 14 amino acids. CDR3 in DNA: TGTGTCAGCAGCACAGACTCTGGGGCCAACGTCCTGACTTTC. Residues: CVSSTDSGANVLTF.

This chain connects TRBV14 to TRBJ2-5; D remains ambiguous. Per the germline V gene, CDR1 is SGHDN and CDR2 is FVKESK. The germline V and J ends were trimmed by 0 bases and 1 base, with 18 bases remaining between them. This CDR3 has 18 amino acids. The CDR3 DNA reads TGTGCCAGCAGCCAAGATCGGACGGACCCTCTCCCCCAAGAGACCCAGTACTTC. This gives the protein CASSQDRTDPLPQETQYF.

CDR3 in amino acids: CASSPGMGVYNEQFF. The CDR3 coding sequence is TGTGCCAGCAGCCCGGGGATGGGCGTCTACAATGAGCAGTTCTTC. The chain couples TRBV7-3 to TRBJ2-1; perhaps TRBD2 as D (5 bases). The germline V gene has CDR1 SGHTA and CDR2 FQGTGA. The CDR3 contains 15 residues. The V and J ends lost 5 bases and 3 bases respectively, with 14 bases between them.

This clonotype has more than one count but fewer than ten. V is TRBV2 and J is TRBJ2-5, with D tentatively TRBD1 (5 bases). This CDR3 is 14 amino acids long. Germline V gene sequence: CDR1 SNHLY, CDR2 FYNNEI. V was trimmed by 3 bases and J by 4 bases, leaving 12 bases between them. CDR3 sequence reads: CASSDGRDRETQYF. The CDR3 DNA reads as TGTGCCAGCAGTGATGGCAGGGATCGAGAGACCCAGTACTTC.

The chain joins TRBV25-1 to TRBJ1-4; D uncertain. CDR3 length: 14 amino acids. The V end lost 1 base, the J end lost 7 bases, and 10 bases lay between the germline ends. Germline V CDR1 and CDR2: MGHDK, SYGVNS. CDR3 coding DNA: TGTGCCAGCAGTGAATTAGAAGGTTTTGAAAAACTGTTTTTT. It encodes CASSELEGFEKLFF.

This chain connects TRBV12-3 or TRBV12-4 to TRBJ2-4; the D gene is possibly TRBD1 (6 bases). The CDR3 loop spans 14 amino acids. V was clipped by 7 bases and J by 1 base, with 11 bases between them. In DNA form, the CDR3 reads TGTGCCAGCACCGCAACAGGGGCCAAAAACATTCAGTACTTC. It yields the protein CASTATGAKNIQYF.

Here the CDR3 DNA reads TGTGCCACAGCGGCGGTAGAGGGGATTGGGAATGAGCAGTTCTTC. Its translation: CATAAVEGIGNEQFF. V and J are TRBV6-5 and TRBJ2-1; D is tentatively TRBD1 or TRBD2 (5 bases each). The CDR3 spans 15 residues. Germline V gene sequence: CDR1 MNHEY, CDR2 SVGAGI. Trimming removed 10 bases at V and 7 bases at J, with 23 bases between.

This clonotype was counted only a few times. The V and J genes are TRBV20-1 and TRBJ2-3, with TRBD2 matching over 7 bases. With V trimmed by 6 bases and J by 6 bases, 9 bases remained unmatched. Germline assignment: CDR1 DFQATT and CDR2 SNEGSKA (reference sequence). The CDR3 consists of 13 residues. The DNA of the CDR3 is TGCAGTGCCGGGGGGAGAGGGTGGGATACGCAGTATTTT. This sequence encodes CSAGGRGWDTQYF.

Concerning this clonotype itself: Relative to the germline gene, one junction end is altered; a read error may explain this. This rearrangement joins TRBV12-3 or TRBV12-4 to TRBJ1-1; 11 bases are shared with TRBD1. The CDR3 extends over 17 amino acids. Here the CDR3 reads CVSSFLGQGAGVTEAFF. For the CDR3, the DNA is TGTGTCAGCAGTTTTCTTGGACAGGGGGCAGGTGTCACTGAAGCTTTCTTT.

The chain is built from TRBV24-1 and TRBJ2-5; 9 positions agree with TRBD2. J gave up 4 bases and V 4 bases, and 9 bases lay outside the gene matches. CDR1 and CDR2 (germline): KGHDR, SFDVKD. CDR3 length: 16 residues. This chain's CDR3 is CATSERTGTSLETQYF. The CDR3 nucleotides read TGTGCCACCAGTGAAAGAACCGGGACTAGCTTAGAGACCCAGTACTTC.

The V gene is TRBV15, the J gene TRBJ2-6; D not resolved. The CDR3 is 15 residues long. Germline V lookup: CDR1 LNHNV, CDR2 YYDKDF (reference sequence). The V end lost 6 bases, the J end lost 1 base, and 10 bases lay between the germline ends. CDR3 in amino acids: CATRSPLSGANVLTF. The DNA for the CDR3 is TGTGCCACCAGGAGTCCCCTATCTGGGGCCAACGTCCTGACTTTC.